The 2 T cell receptor beta chains below all came from one sample that was sequenced in a study of cytomegalovirus exposure and HLA in healthy donors (dated by TCRdb to 2017 to 2019). Libraries were made using the immunoSEQ multiplex PCR assay. Drawn from immuneACCESS, this table holds only the in-frame rearrangements with V and J called that TCRdb kept. Clones are partly lost; checked studies trace under half to an unresolved V gene and leave the rest unexplained. Here the sample has about 86,000 clones; about 92% occur a single time. The ten biggest clones cover over 0.65% of the sample. Sequencing input: PBMCs. Receptor source: a young man in good health and CMV-seronegative.

The rearrangement joins TRBV7-9 to TRBJ1-5, with 10 bases matching TRBD1. CDR1 is SEHNR, CDR2 FQNEAQ, per germline (reference sequence). The CDR3 totals 15 residues. V gave up 4 bases and J gave up 9 bases; unmatched junction bases: 9. The CDR3 nucleotides read TGTGCCAGCAGCTCAGGACAGGGGGATGGCGGGCCCCAGCATTTT. This translates into CASSSGQGDGGPQHF.

The CDR3 protein is CASSLVLYGYTF. The CDR3, as DNA: TGTGCCAGCAGCTTGGTCCTCTATGGCTACACCTTC. The V gene is TRBV5-5, the J gene TRBJ1-2, with D hard to call. Germline values: CDR1 SGHKS, CDR2 YYEKEE (reference sequence). The CDR3 is made up of 12 amino acids. Trimming removed 0 bases from V and 4 bases from J, with 4 bases in between.